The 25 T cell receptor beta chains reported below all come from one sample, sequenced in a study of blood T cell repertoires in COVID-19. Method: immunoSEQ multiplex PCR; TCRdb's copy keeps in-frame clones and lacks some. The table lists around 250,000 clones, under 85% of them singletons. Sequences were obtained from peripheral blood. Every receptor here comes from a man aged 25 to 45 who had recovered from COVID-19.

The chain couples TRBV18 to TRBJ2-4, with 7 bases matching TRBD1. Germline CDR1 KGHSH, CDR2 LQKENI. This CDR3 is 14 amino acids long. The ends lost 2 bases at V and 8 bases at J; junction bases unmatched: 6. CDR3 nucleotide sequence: TGTGCCAGCTCACCAGAAGACAGGGCCGACATTCAGTACTTC. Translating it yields CASSPEDRADIQYF.

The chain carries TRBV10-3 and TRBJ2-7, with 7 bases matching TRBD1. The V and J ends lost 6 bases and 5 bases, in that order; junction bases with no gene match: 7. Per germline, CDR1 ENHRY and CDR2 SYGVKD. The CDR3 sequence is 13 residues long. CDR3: CAIRAGGGDEQYV. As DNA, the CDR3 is TGTGCCATCAGGGCAGGGGGTGGCGACGAGCAGTACGTC.

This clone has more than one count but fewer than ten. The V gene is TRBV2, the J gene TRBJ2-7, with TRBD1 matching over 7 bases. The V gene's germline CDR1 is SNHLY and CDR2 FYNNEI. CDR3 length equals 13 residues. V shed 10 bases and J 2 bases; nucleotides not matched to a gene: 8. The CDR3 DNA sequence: TGTGCCACCACTGGACAGGATACCTACGAGCAGTACTTC. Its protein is CATTGQDTYEQYF.

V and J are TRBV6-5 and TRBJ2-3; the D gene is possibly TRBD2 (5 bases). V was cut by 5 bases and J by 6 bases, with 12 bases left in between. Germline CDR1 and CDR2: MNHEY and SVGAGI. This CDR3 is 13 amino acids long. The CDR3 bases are TGTGCCAGCAGTCGCTCCGGACTGGATACGCAGTATTTT. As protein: CASSRSGLDTQYF.

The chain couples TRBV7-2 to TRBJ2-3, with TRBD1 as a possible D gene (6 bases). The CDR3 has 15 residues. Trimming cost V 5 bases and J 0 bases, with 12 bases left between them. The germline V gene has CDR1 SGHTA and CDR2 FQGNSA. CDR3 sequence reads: CASSRDTPSTDTQYF. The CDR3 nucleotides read TGTGCCAGCAGCCGGGACACACCTAGCACAGATACGCAGTATTTT. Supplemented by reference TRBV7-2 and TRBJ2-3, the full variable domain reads GAGVSQSPSNKVTEKGKDVELRCDPISGHTALYWYRQSLGQGLEFLIYFQGNSAPDKSGLPSDRFSAERTGGSVSTLTIQRTQQEDSAVYLCASSRDTPSTDTQYFGPGTRLTVL.

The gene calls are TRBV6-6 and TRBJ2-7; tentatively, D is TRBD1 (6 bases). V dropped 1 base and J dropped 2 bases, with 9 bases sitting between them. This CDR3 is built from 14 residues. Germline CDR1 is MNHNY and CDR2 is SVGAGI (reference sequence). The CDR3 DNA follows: TGTGCCAGCAGTTACTTACAGGGACCCTACGAGCAGTACTTC. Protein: CASSYLQGPYEQYF.

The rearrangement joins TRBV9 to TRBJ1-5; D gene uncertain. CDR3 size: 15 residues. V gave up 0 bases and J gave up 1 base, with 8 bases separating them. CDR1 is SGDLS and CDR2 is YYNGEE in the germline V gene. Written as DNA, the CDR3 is TGTGCCAGCAGCGTAGGCGGGGTGAGCAATCAGCCCCAGCATTTT. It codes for CASSVGGVSNQPQHF.

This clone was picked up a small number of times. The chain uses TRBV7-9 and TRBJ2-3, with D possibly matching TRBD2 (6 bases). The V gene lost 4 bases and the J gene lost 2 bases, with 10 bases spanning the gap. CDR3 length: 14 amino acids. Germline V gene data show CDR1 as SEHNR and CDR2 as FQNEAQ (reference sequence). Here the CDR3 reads CASSSREFTDTQYF. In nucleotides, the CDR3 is TGTGCCAGCAGCTCCCGGGAGTTCACAGATACGCAGTATTTT.

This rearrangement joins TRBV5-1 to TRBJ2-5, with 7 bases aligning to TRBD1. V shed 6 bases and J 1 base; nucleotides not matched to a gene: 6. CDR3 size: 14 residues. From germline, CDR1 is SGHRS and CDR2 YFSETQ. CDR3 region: CASNKQGSQETQYF. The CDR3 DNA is TGCGCCAGCAACAAACAGGGGTCCCAAGAGACCCAGTACTTC.

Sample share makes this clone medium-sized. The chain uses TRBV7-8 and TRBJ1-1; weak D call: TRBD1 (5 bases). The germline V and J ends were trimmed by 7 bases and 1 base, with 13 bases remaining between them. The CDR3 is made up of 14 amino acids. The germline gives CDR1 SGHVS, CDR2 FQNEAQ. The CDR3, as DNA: TGTGCCAGCACCCAGCGGGGGACGAACACTGAAGCTTTCTTT. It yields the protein CASTQRGTNTEAFF.

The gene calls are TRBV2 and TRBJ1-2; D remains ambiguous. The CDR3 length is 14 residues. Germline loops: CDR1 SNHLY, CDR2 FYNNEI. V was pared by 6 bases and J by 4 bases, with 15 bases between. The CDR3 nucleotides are TGTGCCAGCAGGGGCGACCCACCTGCCTATGGCTACACCTTC. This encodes CASRGDPPAYGYTF. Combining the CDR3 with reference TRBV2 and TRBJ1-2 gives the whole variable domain EPEVTQTPSHQVTQMGQEVILRCVPISNHLYFYWYRQILGQKVEFLVSFYNNEISEKSEIFDDQFSVERPDGSNFTLKIRSTKLEDSAMYFCASRGDPPAYGYTFGSGTRLTVV.

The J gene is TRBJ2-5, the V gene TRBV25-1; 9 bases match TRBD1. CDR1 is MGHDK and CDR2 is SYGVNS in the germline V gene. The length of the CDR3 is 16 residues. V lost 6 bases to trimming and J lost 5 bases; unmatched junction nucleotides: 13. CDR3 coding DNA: TGTGCCAGCAGCCCCCCGCCCGGACAGGGGAGCGAGACCCAGTACTTC. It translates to CASSPPPGQGSETQYF. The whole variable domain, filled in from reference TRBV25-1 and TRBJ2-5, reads EADIYQTPRYLVIGTGKKITLECSQTMGHDKMYWYQQDPGMELHLIHYSYGVNSTEKGDLSSESTVSRIRTEHFPLTLESARPSHTSQYLCASSPPPGQGSETQYFGPGTRLLVL.

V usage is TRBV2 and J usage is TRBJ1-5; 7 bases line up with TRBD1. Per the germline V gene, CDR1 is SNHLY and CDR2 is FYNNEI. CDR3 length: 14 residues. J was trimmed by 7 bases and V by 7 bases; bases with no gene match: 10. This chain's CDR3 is CASNQGDSRQPQHF. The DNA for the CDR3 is TGTGCCAGCAACCAAGGGGACAGTAGGCAGCCCCAGCATTTT.

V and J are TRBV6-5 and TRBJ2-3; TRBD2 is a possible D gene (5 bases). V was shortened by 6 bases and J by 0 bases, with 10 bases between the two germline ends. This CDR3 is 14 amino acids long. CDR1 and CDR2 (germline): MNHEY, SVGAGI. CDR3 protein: CASSQDLSTDTQYF. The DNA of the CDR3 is TGTGCCAGCAGCCAGGACTTGAGCACAGATACGCAGTATTTT.

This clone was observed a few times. CDR3 DNA: TGTGCCAGCAGCCAATCTCAGTCTAATTCACCCCTCCACTTT. The encoded protein is CASSQSQSNSPLHF. The V and J genes are TRBV3-1 (or the pseudogene TRBV3-2) and TRBJ1-6; D is unclear. Trimming removed 2 bases at V and 6 bases at J, with 8 bases between. The CDR3 totals 14 residues. Germline-derived CDR1 and CDR2 are LGHDT and YNNKEL (reference sequence).

The CDR3 sequence: CAISESGSQETQYF. The CDR3 DNA is TGTGCCATCAGTGAGTCTGGGAGCCAAGAGACCCAGTACTTC. V gene TRBV10-3 combines with J gene TRBJ2-5; TRBD2 is a possible D gene (5 bases). Germline loops: CDR1 ENHRY, CDR2 SYGVKD. CDR3 size: 14 residues. The V end was cut by 0 bases, the J end by 1 base, with 6 bases between.

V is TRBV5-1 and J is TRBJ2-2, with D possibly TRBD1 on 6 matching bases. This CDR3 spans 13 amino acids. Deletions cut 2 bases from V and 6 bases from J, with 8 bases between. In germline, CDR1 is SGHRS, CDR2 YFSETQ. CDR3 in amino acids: CASSFGQPGELFF. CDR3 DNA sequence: TGCGCCAGCAGCTTTGGACAGCCCGGGGAGCTGTTTTTT. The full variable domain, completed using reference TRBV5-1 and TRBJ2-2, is KAGVTQTPRYLIKTRGQQVTLSCSPISGHRSVSWYQQTPGQGLQFLFEYFSETQRNKGNFPGRFSGRQFSNSRSEMNVSTLELGDSALYLCASSFGQPGELFFGEGSRLTVL.

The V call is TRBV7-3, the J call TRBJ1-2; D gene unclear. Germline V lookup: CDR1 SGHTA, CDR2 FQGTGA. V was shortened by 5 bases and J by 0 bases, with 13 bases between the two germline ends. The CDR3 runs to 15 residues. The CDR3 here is CASSSPRHPNYGYTF. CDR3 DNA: TGTGCCAGCAGCAGTCCCAGACATCCTAACTATGGCTACACCTTC.

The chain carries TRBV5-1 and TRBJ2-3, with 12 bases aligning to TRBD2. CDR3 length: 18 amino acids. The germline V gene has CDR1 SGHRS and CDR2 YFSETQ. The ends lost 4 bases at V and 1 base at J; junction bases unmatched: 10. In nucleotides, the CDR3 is TGCGCCAGCAGCATTCTAGCGGGGGGGCTCGATGGCACAGATACGCAGTATTTT. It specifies CASSILAGGLDGTDTQYF. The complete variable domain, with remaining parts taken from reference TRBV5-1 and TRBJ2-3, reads KAGVTQTPRYLIKTRGQQVTLSCSPISGHRSVSWYQQTPGQGLQFLFEYFSETQRNKGNFPGRFSGRQFSNSRSEMNVSTLELGDSALYLCASSILAGGLDGTDTQYFGPGTRLTVL.

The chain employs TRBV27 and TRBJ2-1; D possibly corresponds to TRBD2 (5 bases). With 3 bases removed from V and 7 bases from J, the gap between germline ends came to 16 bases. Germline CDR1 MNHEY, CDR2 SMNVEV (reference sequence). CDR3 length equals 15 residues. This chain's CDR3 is CASSFYTRGSNEQFF. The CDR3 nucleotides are TGTGCCAGCAGTTTTTACACCCGGGGTTCTAATGAGCAGTTCTTC.

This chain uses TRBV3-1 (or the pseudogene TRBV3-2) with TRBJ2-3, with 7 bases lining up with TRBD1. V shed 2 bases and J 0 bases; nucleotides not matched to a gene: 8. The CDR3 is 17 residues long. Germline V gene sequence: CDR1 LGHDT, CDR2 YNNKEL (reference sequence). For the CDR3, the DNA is TGTGCCAGCAGCCAAACAGGGACAGTTATTAGCACAGATACGCAGTATTTT. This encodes CASSQTGTVISTDTQYF.

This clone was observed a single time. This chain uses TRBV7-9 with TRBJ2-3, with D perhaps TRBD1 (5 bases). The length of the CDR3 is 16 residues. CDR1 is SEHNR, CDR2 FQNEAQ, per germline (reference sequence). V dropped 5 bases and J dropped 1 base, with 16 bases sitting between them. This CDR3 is CASSPPGSRGTDTQYF. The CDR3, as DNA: TGTGCCAGCAGCCCCCCCGGGTCCAGGGGCACAGATACGCAGTATTTT.

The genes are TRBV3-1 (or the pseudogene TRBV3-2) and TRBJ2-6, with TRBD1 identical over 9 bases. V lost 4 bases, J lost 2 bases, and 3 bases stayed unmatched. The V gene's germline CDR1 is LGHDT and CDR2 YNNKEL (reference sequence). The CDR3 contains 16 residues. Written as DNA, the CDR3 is TGTGCCAGCAGCCTAACAGGGGGCGCTGGGGCCAACGTCCTGACTTTC. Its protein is CASSLTGGAGANVLTF.

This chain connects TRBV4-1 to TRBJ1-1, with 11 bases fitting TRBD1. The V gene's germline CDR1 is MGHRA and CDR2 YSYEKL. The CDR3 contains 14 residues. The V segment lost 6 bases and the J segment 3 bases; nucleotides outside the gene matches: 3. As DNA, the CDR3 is TGCGCCAGCAGGGAGGGACAGGGGGACACTGAAGCTTTCTTT. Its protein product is CASREGQGDTEAFF.

The CDR3 DNA is TGTGCCAGCAAAGTGGAGTCGGCCTATGGCTACACCTTC. It specifies CASKVESAYGYTF. J is TRBJ1-2 and V is TRBV2; D is undetermined. Trimming removed 7 bases at V and 4 bases at J, with 13 bases between. The CDR3 has 13 amino acids. Germline V gene lookup returns CDR1 SNHLY and CDR2 FYNNEI.